This TCR beta chain was observed in a study of beta chain features in type 1 diabetes. This clone was detected a few times. Investigators reverse transcribed all isolated RNA, so they sequenced expressed TCRB transcripts. The assay was immunoSEQ multiplex PCR, and TCRdb's table has in-frame clones only and misses some. The sample holds around 450,000 clones; roughly 10% are singletons and the top ten take over 0.04%. The sequenced sample consisted of naive CD4+ T cells from blood. The sequence came from a woman aged 18-35 years in good health.

CDR3 sequence: CSVRGWTGPTGELFF. In DNA form, the CDR3 reads TGCAGCGTTCGGGGATGGACAGGGCCCACCGGGGAGCTGTTTTTT. The V call is TRBV29-1, the J call TRBJ2-2, with 8 bases lining up with TRBD1. Losses at the gene ends were 5 bases for V and 4 bases for J; bases not matched to a gene: 9. The CDR3 loop spans 15 amino acids. The germline CDR1 and CDR2 sequences are SQVTM and ANQGSEA.